The 15 T cell receptor beta chains listed next were all sequenced from one sample in a study of blood T cells in healthy people across ages. Through a sample-barcoded 5' primer and a J-beta primer mix, a second PCR was run for 7 to 11 cycles. TCRdb recomputed calls from the 5' RACE reads with MiXCR, one row per CDR3 protein. The data contain hundreds of thousands of distinct CDR3 sequences, roughly 58% of them singletons. Specimen: blood. The receptors here all came from a man aged 55 to 70 in good health.

This chain links TRBV4-1 with TRBJ2-7; D is undetermined. V lost 1 base and J lost 3, with 10 bases in between. CDR1 is MGHRA, CDR2 YSYEKL, per germline. This CDR3 has 14 residues. CDR3 sequence: CASSQVSGNYEQYF. In DNA form, the CDR3 reads TGCGCCAGCAGCCAAGTGTCCGGAAACTACGAGCAGTACTTC.

With regard to this clonotype: Since no conserved phenylalanine or tryptophan closes the CDR3, a read error is the likely cause. CDR3 sequence reads: CASSPGLANEQFL. The CDR3 coding sequence is TGTGCCAGCAGTCCGGGACTAGCGAATGAGCAGTTCTTA. The V call is TRBV6-5, the J call TRBJ2-1; 10 nucleotides line up with TRBD2. Germline V CDR1 and CDR2: MNHEY, SVGAGI. Trimming took 5 bases from V and 7 from J; bases not matched to a gene: 2. This CDR3 is 13 amino acids long.

The rearrangement uses TRBV27 and TRBJ2-1; no firm D call. V was shortened by 8 bases and J by 2 bases, with 7 bases between the two germline ends. The germline V gene has CDR1 MNHEY and CDR2 SMNVEV (reference sequence). This CDR3 spans 12 amino acids. The CDR3: CASPRPYNEQFF. CDR3 DNA: TGTGCCAGCCCGAGGCCCTACAATGAGCAGTTCTTC.

J is TRBJ1-2 and V is TRBV10-2; weak D call: TRBD1 (6 bases). Trimming cost V 4 bases and J 2 bases, with 8 bases left between them. CDR3 size: 13 residues. Germline CDR1 WSHSY, CDR2 SAAADI. The CDR3: CASSGTVNYGYTF. CDR3 sequence (DNA): TGCGCCAGCAGTGGGACAGTCAACTATGGCTACACCTTC.

The chain carries TRBV7-6 and TRBJ2-1; D unclear. Trimming left V 5 bases short and J 2 bases short, with 10 bases between. There are 14 residues in the CDR3. Germline lookup yields CDR1 SGHVS and CDR2 FNYEAQ. The CDR3 region has the DNA TGTGCCAGCAGCGGTAAGGGTCCCTACAATGAGCAGTTCTTC. This translates into CASSGKGPYNEQFF. Together with reference TRBV7-6 and TRBJ2-1, the CDR3 gives the full variable domain: GAGVSQSPRYKVTKRGQDVALRCDPISGHVSLYWYRQALGQGPEFLTYFNYEAQQDKSGLPNDRFSAERPEGSISTLTIQRTEQRDSAMYRCASSGKGPYNEQFFGPGTRLTVL.

This clonotype has more than one count but fewer than ten. The chain couples TRBV29-1 to TRBJ2-2, with D perhaps matching TRBD1 (6 bases). Trimming took off 4 bases at V and 0 bases at J, with 9 bases between the two ends. The CDR3 spans 14 residues. Germline V gives CDR1 SQVTM, CDR2 ANQGSEA. The CDR3 loop is CSVGGQSNTGELFF. CDR3 bases: TGCAGCGTTGGAGGACAGTCGAACACCGGGGAGCTGTTTTTT.

The J gene is TRBJ1-1, the V gene TRBV3-1, with TRBD1 identical over 7 bases. With V trimmed by 2 bases and J by 5 bases, 8 bases remained unmatched. The CDR3 totals 15 residues. Germline V gives CDR1 LGHDT, CDR2 YNNKEL (reference sequence). The CDR3 region has the DNA TGTGCCAGCAGCCAACCGACAGGGTACAAGACTGAAGCTTTCTTT. Translating it yields CASSQPTGYKTEAFF.

As concerns this clonotype: A read error is possible here, since a much larger clone lies one base away. The J gene is TRBJ2-1, the V gene TRBV20-1; tentative D call: TRBD2 (5 bases). The closer fit of TRBJ2-7 to the DNA end suggests the J call may be wrong. The CDR3 runs 12 residues. CDR1 DFQATT and CDR2 SNEGSKA come from the germline V gene (reference sequence). The CDR3 DNA follows: TGCAGTGCCCCGGCGGGCTACAATAAGCAGTACTTC. Residues: CSAPAGYNKQYF.

The chain is built from TRBV6-1 and TRBJ2-3; 9 bases line up with TRBD1. The V gene end was trimmed by 7 bases and the J gene end by 4 bases; junction bases not matched to a gene: 6. This CDR3 spans 14 amino acids. Germline V CDR1 and CDR2: MNHNS, SASEGT. The CDR3 nucleotides are TGTGCCAGCAACCCGGGACAGGGTCCAGATACGCAGTATTTT. Translation: CASNPGQGPDTQYF.

The CDR3: CASTLTGGLEYF. The CDR3, as DNA: TGTGCCAGCACTCTGACAGGGGGCCTGGAGTACTTC. This chain connects TRBV2 to TRBJ2-5, with 10 bases aligning to TRBD1. The CDR3 loop spans 12 amino acids. Germline V CDR1 and CDR2: SNHLY, FYNNEI. Losses at the gene ends were 7 bases for V and 12 bases for J; bases not matched to a gene: 8. Filled out from reference TRBV2 and TRBJ2-5, the complete variable domain reads EPEVTQTPSHQVTQMGQEVILRCVPISNHLYFYWYRQILGQKVEFLVSFYNNEISEKSEIFDDQFSVERPDGSNFTLKIRSTKLEDSAMYFCASTLTGGLEYFGPGTRLLVL.

The chain links TRBV11-2 to TRBJ2-7; D gene ambiguous. The end of the DNA aligns better with TRBJ2-5, so the J call may be wrong. The CDR3 consists of 14 residues. In germline, CDR1 is SGHAT, CDR2 FQNNGV. CDR3 sequence (DNA): TGTGCCAGCAGCTTAGCAAGCACCTCGGGGACCCAGTACTTC. This translates into CASSLASTSGTQYF.

This chain joins TRBV20-1 and TRBJ2-1, with a weak D call TRBD2 (6 bases). The germline V gene has CDR1 DFQATT and CDR2 SNEGSKA (reference sequence). Trimming shortened V by 6 bases and J by 3 bases, and 15 bases separated the two germline ends. The CDR3 loop spans 14 amino acids. The CDR3 nucleotides read TGCAGTGCAACCCCGGGACTTCTCTACAATGAGCAGTTCTTC. This translates into CSATPGLLYNEQFF.

The V gene is TRBV3-1, the J gene TRBJ2-1, with D tentatively TRBD1 (6 bases). In germline, CDR1 is LGHDT, CDR2 YNNKEL (reference sequence). V was pared by 1 base and J by 8 bases, with 9 bases between. The CDR3 consists of 13 residues. The CDR3 region is CASSQGRGYEQFF. CDR3 nucleotide sequence: TGTGCCAGCAGCCAAGGCAGGGGATATGAGCAGTTCTTC.

In the case of this clonotype: An end of the junction does not agree with germline; a read error may underlie this. The gene calls are TRBV10-3 and TRBJ2-3; the D is unclear. The CDR3 is 13 residues long. Germline CDR1 and CDR2: ENHRY and SYGVKD. The DNA of the CDR3 is TGCGCCATCAGTGTGGCTAGCACAGATACGCAGTATTTT. Translating gives CAISVASTDTQYF.

The rearrangement uses TRBV10-3 and TRBJ1-1; weak D call: TRBD1 (5 bases). Germline CDR1 ENHRY, CDR2 SYGVKD. V gave up 4 bases and J gave up 8 bases, with 11 bases separating them. CDR3 size: 12 residues. The chain's CDR3 is CAISGSRAEAFF. In DNA form, the CDR3 reads TGTGCCATCAGTGGGAGCAGGGCCGAAGCTTTCTTT.